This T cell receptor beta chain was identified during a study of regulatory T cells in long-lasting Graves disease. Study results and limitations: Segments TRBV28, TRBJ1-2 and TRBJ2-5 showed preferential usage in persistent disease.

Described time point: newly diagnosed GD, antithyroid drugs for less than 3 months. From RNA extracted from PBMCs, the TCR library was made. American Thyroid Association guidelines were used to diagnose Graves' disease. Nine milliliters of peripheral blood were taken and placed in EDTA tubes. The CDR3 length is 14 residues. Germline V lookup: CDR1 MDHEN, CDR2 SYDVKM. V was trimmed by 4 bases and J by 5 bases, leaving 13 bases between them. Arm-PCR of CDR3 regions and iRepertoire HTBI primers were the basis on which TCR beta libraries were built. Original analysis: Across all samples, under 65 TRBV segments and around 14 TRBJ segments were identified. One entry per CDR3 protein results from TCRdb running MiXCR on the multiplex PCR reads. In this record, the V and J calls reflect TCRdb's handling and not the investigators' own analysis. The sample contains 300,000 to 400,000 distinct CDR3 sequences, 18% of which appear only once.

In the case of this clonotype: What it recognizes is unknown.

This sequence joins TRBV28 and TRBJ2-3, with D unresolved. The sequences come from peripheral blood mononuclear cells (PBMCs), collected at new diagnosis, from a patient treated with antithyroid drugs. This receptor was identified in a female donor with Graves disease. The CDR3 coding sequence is TGTGCCAGCAGTTCCCCGGTATCCTTAGATACGCAGTATTTT. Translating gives CASSSPVSLDTQYF.